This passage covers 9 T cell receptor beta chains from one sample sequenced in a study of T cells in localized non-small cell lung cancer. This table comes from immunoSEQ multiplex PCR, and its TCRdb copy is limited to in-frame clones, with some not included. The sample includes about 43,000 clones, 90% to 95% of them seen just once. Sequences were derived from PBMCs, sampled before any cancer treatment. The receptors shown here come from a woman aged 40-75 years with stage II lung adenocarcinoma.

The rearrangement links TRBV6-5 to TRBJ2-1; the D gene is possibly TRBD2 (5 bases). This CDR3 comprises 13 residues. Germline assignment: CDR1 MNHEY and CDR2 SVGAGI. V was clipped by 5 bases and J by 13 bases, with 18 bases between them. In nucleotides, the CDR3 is TGTGCCAGCAGTGGCACCGGGGTAACCGATCAGTTCTTC. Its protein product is CASSGTGVTDQFF.

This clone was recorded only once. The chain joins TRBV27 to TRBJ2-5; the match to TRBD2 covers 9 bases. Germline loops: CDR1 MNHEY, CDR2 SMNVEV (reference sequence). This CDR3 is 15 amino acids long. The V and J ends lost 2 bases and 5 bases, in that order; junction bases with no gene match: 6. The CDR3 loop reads CASSLRGGRAETQYF. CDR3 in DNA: TGTGCCAGCAGTTTAAGGGGCGGGAGGGCCGAGACCCAGTACTTC.

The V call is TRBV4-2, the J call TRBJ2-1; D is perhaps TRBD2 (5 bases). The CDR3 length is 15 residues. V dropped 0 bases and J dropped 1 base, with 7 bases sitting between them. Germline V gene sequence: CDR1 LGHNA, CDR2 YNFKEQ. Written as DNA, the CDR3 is TGTGCCAGCAGCCAAGAAGAGCGGTCCTACAATGAGCAGTTCTTC. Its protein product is CASSQEERSYNEQFF.

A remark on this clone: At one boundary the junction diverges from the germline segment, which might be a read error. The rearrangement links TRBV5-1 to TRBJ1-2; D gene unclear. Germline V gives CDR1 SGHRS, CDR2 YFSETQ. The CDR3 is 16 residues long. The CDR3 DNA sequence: TGCGCCAGCAGCTTGGCCGTCGGCAGACCTAACTATAGCTACACCTTC. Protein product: CASSLAVGRPNYSYTF.

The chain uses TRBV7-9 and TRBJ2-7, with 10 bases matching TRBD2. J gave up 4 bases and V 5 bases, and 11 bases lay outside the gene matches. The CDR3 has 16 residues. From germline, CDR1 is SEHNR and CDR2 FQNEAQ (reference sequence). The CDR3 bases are TGTGCCAGCAGCCCTACTAGCGGGGTTAACTTTTACGAGCAGTACTTC. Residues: CASSPTSGVNFYEQYF.

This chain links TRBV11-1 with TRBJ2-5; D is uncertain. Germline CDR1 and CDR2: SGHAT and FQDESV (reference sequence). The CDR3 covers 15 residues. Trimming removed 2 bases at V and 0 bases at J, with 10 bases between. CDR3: CASSLPRPYQETQYF. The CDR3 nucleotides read TGTGCCAGCAGCTTACCCCGGCCATACCAAGAGACCCAGTACTTC.

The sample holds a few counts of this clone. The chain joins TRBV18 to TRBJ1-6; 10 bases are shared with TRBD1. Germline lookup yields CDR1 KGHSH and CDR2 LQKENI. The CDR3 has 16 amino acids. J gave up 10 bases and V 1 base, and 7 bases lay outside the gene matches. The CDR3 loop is CASSPRVQDRGSPLHF. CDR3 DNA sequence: TGTGCCAGCTCACCACGCGTACAGGACAGGGGGTCACCCCTCCACTTT.

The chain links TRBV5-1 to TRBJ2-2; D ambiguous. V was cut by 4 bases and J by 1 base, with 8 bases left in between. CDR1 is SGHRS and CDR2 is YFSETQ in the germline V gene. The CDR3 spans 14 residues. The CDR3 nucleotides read TGCGCCAGCAGCCGATACAGGAACACCGGGGAGCTGTTTTTT. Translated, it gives CASSRYRNTGELFF.

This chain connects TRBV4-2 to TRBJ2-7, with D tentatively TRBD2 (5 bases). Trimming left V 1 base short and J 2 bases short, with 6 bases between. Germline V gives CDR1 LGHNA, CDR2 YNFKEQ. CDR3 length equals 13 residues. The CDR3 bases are TGTGCCAGCAGCCAAGCTAGCCCCTACGAGCAGTACTTC. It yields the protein CASSQASPYEQYF.